The sequence of this TCR beta chain was determined in a study of cytomegalovirus exposure and HLA in healthy donors. Looked up from germline, CDR1 is SNHLY and CDR2 is FYNNEI. The CDR3 contains 15 residues. Losses at the gene ends were 1 base for V and 4 bases for J; bases not matched to a gene: 2. In the case of this clone: Antigen: not known.

The study, taken as a whole, reports: TCR association rates varied by HLA locus in a later analysis, with DRB1 highest and HLA-C lowest.

In the PCR, 60 Vbeta and 13 Jbeta primers were used. Libraries were prepared by immunoSEQ multiplex PCR; TCRdb keeps only in-frame clonotypes and omits some of them. The sample's table shows under 200,000 clones. The clonotype comes from a woman aged 18-29 years in good health and CMV-seropositive. The V and J genes are TRBV2 and TRBJ1-5, with 9 bases that match TRBD1. The sequencing sample was made of PBMCs. As DNA, the CDR3 is TGTGCCAGCAGTGAAGTGGGGACAGGGAATCAGCCCCAGCATTTT. It codes for CASSEVGTGNQPQHF.